This T cell receptor beta chain derives from a study of shared clonotypes between healthy human individuals. This clone appeared a single time. The data were produced by immunoSEQ multiplex PCR, yet TCRdb's version contains in-frame clones alone and is incomplete. Seen here are roughly 450,000 clones, 79% observed once, and the top ten hold 10% to 15%. Germline CDR1 is ENHRY and CDR2 is SYGVKD. CDR3 length: 15 residues. Trimming took 2 bases from V and 1 from J, leaving 10 bases between them. The receptor comes from a woman aged 40 to 50 in good health. Some clones in this sample may be carry-over from other donors' samples. Input material: PBMCs. The chain combines TRBV10-3 with TRBJ2-3; unclear D gene. The CDR3 DNA follows: TGTGCCATCAGTGAGGGGGTTGCGGGCACAGATACGCAGTATTTT. It specifies CAISEGVAGTDTQYF.